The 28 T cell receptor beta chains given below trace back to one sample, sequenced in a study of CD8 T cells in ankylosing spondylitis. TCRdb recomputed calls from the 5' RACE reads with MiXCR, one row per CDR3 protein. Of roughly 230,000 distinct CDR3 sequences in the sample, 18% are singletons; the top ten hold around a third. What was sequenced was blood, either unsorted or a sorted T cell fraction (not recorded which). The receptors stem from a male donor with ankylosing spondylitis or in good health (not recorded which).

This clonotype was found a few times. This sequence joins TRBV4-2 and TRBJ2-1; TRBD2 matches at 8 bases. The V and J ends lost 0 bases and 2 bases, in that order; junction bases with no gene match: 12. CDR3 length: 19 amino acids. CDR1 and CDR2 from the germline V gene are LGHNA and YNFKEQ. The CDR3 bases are TGTGCCAGCAGCCAAGATTCCGGGAGGGCCGTAGTACCCTACAATGAGCAGTTCTTC. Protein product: CASSQDSGRAVVPYNEQFF.

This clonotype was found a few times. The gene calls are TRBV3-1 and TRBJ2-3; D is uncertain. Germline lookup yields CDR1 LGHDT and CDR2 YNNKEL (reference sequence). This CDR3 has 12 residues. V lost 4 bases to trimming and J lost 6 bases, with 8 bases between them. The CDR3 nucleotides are TGTGCCAGCAGCCGGGTGGGCGATACGCAGTATTTT. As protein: CASSRVGDTQYF.

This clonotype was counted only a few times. CDR3 coding DNA: TGTGCCATCAGTGAACAGGGTTGGGACGAGCAGTACTTC. Protein product: CAISEQGWDEQYF. The V and J genes are TRBV10-3 and TRBJ2-7, with D possibly TRBD1 on 6 matching bases. V was cut by 3 bases and J by 5 bases, with 11 bases left in between. The germline CDR1 and CDR2 sequences are ENHRY and SYGVKD. The CDR3 is 13 amino acids.

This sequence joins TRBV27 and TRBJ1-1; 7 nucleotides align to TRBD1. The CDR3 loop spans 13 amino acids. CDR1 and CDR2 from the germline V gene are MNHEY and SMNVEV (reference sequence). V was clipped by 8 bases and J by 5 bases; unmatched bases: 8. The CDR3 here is CASLTGKKTEAFF. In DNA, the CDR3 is TGTGCCAGCCTGACAGGGAAAAAAACTGAAGCTTTCTTT.

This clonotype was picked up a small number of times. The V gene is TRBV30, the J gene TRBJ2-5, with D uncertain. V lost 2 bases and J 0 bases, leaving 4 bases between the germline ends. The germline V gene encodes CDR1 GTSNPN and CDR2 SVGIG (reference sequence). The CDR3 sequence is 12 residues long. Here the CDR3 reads CAWSTDQETQYF. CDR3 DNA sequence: TGTGCCTGGAGTACAGACCAAGAGACCCAGTACTTC.

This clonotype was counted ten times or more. The CDR3 loop is CASSQEGDRAYGYTF. CDR3 in DNA: TGCGCCAGCAGCCAAGAAGGGGACAGAGCCTATGGCTACACCTTC. The chain employs TRBV4-3 and TRBJ1-2, with 7 positions matching TRBD1. From germline, CDR1 is LGHNA and CDR2 YSLEER. The CDR3 is made up of 15 amino acids. Trimming took 0 bases from V and 4 from J; bases not matched to a gene: 5.

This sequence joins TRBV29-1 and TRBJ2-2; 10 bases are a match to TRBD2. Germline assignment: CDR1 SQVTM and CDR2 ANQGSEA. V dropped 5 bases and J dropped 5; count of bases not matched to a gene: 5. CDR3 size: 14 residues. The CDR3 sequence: CSVTGTSVTGELFF. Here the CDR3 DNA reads TGCAGCGTTACCGGGACTAGCGTGACCGGGGAGCTGTTTTTT.

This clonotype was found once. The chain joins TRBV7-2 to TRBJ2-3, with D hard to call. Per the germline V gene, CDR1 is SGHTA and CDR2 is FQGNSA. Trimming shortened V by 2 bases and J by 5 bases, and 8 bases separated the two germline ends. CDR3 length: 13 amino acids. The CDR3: CASSLIPEDTQYF. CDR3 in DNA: TGTGCCAGCAGCTTAATCCCGGAAGATACGCAGTATTTT.

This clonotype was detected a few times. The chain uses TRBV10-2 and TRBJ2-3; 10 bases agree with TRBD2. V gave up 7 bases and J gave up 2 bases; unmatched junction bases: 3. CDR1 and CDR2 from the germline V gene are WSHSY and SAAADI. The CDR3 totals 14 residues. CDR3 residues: CASNTSGVTDTQYF. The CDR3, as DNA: TGCGCCAGCAACACTAGCGGGGTCACAGATACGCAGTATTTT.

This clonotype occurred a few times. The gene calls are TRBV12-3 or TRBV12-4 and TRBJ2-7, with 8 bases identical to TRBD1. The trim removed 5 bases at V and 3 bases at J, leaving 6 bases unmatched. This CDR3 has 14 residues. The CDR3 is CASSPGGSYYEQYF. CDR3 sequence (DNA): TGTGCCAGCAGTCCAGGGGGCTCCTACTACGAGCAGTACTTC.

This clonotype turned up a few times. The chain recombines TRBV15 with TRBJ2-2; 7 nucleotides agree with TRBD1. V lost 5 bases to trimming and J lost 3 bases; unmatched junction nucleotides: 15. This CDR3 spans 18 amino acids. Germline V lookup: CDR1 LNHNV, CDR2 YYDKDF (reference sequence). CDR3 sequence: CATSSDRAYWPDTGELFF. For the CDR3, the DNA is TGTGCCACCAGCTCCGACAGGGCTTACTGGCCCGACACCGGGGAGCTGTTTTTT.

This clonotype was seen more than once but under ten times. The CDR3 DNA reads TGTGCCAGCAGTTACATTTACGGCCTTTCGGGGAACACCGGGGAGCTGTTTTTT. Its translation is CASSYIYGLSGNTGELFF. The V gene is TRBV6-2 or TRBV6-3, the J gene TRBJ2-2; D ambiguous. The germline V gene encodes CDR1 MNHEY and CDR2 SVGEGT. V gave up 2 bases and J gave up 1 base, with 17 bases separating them. The CDR3 has 18 residues.

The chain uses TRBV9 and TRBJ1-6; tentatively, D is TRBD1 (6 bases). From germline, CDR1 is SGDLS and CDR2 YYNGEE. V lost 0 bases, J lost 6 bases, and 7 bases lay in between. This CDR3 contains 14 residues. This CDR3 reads CASSVGTVNSPLHF. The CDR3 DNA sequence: TGTGCCAGCAGCGTAGGGACAGTTAATTCACCCCTCCACTTT.

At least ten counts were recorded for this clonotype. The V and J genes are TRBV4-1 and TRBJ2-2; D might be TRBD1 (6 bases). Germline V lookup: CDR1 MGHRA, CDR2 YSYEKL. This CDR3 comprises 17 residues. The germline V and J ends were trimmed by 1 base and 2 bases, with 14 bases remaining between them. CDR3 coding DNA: TGCGCCAGCAGCCAAGGAATAGACAGGTTAAACACCGGGGAGCTGTTTTTT. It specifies CASSQGIDRLNTGELFF.

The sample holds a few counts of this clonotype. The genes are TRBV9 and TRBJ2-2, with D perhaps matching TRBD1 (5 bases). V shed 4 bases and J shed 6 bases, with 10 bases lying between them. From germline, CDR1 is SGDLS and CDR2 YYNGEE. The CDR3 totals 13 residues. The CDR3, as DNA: TGTGCCAGCAGCCAAACAGGCCCCGGGGAGCTGTTTTTT. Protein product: CASSQTGPGELFF.

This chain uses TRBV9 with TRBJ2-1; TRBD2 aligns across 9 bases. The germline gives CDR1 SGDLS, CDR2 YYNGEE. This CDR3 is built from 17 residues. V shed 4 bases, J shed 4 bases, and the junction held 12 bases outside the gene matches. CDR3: CASSKFSSGDSYNEQFF. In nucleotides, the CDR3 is TGTGCCAGCAGCAAGTTCTCTAGCGGGGATTCTTACAATGAGCAGTTCTTC. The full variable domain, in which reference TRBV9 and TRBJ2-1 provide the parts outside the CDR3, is DSGVTQTPKHLITATGQRVTLRCSPRSGDLSVYWYQQSLDQGLQFLIQYYNGEERAKGNILERFSAQQFPDLHSELNLSSLELGDSALYFCASSKFSSGDSYNEQFFGPGTRLTVL.

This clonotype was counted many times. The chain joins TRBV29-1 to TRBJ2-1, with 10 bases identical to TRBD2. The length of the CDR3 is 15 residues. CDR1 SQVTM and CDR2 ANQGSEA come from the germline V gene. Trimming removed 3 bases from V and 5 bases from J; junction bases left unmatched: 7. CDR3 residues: CSVEIAGGPHNEQFF. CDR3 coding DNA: TGCAGCGTTGAGATAGCGGGGGGCCCCCACAATGAGCAGTTCTTC.

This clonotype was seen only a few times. The CDR3 DNA follows: TGTGCCAGCAGCCCCGGACCCCGGGAGCTCGATAATGAGCAGTTCTTC. It encodes CASSPGPRELDNEQFF. The V call is TRBV7-2, the J call TRBJ2-1, with D possibly TRBD2 on 6 matching bases. The CDR3 totals 16 residues. Trimming cost V 5 bases and J 7 bases, with 21 bases left between them. Per the germline V gene, CDR1 is SGHTA and CDR2 is FQGNSA.

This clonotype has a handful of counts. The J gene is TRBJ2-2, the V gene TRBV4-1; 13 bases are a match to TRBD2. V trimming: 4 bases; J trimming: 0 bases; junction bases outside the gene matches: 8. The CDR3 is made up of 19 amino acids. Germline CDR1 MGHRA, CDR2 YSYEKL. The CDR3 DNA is TGCGCCAGCAGCCTCGGTTCCGGGACTAGCGGGACGAACACCGGGGAGCTGTTTTTT. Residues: CASSLGSGTSGTNTGELFF.

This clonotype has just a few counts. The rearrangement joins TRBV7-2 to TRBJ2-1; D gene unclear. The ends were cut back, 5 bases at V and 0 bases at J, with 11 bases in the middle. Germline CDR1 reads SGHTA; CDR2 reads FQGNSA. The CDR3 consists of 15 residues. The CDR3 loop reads CASSADLSSYNEQFF. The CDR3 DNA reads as TGTGCCAGCAGCGCCGACTTAAGCTCCTACAATGAGCAGTTCTTC. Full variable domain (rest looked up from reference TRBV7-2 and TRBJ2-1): GAGVSQSPSNKVTEKGKDVELRCDPISGHTALYWYRQSLGQGLEFLIYFQGNSAPDKSGLPSDRFSAERTGGSVSTLTIQRTQQEDSAVYLCASSADLSSYNEQFFGPGTRLTVL.

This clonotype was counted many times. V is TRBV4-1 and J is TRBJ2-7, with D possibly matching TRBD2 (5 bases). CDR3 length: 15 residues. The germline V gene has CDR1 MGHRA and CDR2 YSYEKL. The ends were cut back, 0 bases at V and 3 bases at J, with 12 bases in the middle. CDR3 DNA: TGCGCCAGCAGCCAAGAATGGGCTAGCAGCTACGAGCAGTACTTC. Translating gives CASSQEWASSYEQYF.

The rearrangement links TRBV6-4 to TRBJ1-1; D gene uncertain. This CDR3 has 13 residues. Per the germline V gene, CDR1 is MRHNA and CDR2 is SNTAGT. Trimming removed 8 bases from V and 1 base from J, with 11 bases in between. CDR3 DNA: TGTGCCAGCGCTGTGTGGCCGAACACTGAAGCTTTCTTT. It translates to CASAVWPNTEAFF.

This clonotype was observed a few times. CDR3 residues: CAIYNTGELFF. CDR3 DNA: TGTGCCATCTACAACACCGGGGAGCTGTTTTTT. This rearrangement joins TRBV10-3 to TRBJ2-2; D call uncertain. Trimming took off 8 bases at V and 2 bases at J, with 3 bases between the two ends. Germline V gives CDR1 ENHRY, CDR2 SYGVKD. The length of the CDR3 is 11 residues.

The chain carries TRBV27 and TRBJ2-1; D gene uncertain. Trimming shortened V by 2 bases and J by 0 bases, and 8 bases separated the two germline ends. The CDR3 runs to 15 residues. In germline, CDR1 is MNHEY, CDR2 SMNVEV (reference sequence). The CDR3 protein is CASSLTRSSYNEQFF. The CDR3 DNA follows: TGTGCCAGCAGTTTAACCAGGAGCTCCTACAATGAGCAGTTCTTC.

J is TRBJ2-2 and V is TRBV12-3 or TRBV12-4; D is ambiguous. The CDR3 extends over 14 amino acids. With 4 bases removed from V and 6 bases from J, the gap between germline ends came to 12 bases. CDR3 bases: TGTGCCAGCAGTTCCCCCCAGGCAGCCGGGGAGCTGTTTTTT. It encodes CASSSPQAAGELFF.

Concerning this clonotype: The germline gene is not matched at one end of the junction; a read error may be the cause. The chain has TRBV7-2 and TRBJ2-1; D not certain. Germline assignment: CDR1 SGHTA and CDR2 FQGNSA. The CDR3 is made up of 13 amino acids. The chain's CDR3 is CASSLDSDNEQFF. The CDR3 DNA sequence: TGTGCCAGCAGCTTAGACTCCGACAATGAGCAGTTCTTC.

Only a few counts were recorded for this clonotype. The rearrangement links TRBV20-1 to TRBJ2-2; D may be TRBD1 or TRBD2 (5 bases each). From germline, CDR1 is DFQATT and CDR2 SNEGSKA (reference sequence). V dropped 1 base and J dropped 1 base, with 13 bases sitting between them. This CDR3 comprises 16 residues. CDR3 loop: CSARGRGGENTGELFF. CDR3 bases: TGCAGTGCTAGAGGTCGGGGCGGAGAGAACACCGGGGAGCTGTTTTTT.

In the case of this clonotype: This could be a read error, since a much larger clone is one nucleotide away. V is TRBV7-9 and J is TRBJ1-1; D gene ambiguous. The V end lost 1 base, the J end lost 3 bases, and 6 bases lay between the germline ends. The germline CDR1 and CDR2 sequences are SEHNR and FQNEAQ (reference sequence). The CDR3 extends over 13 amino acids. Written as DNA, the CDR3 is TGTGCCAGCAGCTTAGAGCGGGACACTGAAGCTTTCTTT. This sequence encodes CASSLERDTEAFF.